This TCR beta chain was obtained from a study of TIL therapy for anti-PD-1-resistant metastatic lung cancer. Time point specified: pre-treatment sample, taken before nivolumab and TIL therapy. Sequencing used immunoSEQ v3. Profiled with immunoSEQ multiplex PCR; TCRdb holds only in-frame clones, not every one. The sample lists some 50,000 clones, 70% to 80% seen once, with more than 12% in the top ten. Germline values: CDR1 LNHNV, CDR2 YYDKDF (reference sequence). Trimming removed 1 base from V and 2 bases from J, with 12 bases in between. This CDR3 spans 16 amino acids. The clonotype originates from a man between 65 and 80 years old with non-small cell lung cancer. The chain recombines TRBV15 with TRBJ2-1; D assignment may be TRBD1 or TRBD2 (5 bases each). Sequences were derived from blood, sampled at baseline. The CDR3 coding sequence is TGTGCCACCAGCAGAGCTGGGGGTCCCCCCTACAATGAGCAGTTCTTC. Its protein product is CATSRAGGPPYNEQFF.